Listed below are T cell receptor beta chains from one sample, sequenced in a study of T cell changes during pregnancy in multiple sclerosis. The table came from immunoSEQ multiplex PCR; TCRdb's copy has only in-frame clones and leaves some out. Found here are tens of thousands of clones, 90% to 95% of them singletons; the top ten hold approximately 2.1%. Sequencing used peripheral blood, obtained in the second trimester of pregnancy. Receptors originate from a female donor in good health, enrolled as a control in a pregnancy study. Each CDR3 is given with its conserved first and last residue. A D gene is named only where the DNA matches it firmly. Part of the rows lack a size; the others show once, few, many or a class for expanded clones.

- | - | TRBJ2-3 | TRBV7-2 | TGTGCCAGCAGCTTAGGGACGGCGGGCCCCACAGATACGCAGTATTTT | CASSLGTAGPTDTQYF
TRBD2 | - | TRBJ2-2 | TRBV4-3 | TGCGCCAGCAGCCCCCAAGCGGGGGGACGCACCGGGGAGCTGTTTTTT | CASSPQAGGRTGELFF
TRBD1 | - | TRBJ1-2 | TRBV5-6 | TGTGCCAGCAGCTGGAGACAGGGACGTACCTTC | CASSWRQGRTF
- | - | TRBJ1-5 | TRBV7-2 | TGTGCCAGCAGCTTTAACGGTTTAGGGGCCTCCATAGGGCAGCCCCAGCATTTT | CASSFNGLGASIGQPQHF
- | - | TRBJ1-5 | TRBV5-1 | TGCGCCAGCAGCTTGGCCGGGGGGGGCAGTGGTCAGCCCCAGCATTTT | CASSLAGGGSGQPQHF
- | - | TRBJ2-7 | TRBV19 | TGTGCCAGTGAGGGGTCAGGGGCCTACGAGCAGTACTTC | CASEGSGAYEQYF
- | - | TRBJ2-1 | TRBV25-1 | TGTGCCAGCAGTGACCCTGACAGCTACAATGAGCAGTTCTTC | CASSDPDSYNEQFF
- | - | TRBJ1-1 | TRBV4-1 | TGCGCCAGCAGCCAAGACAGACTTTTTGAAGCTTTCTTT | CASSQDRLFEAFF
TRBD1 | few | TRBJ2-4 | TRBV5-1 | TGCGCCAGCAGCTTGGGTCAGGGGGACAAAAACATTCAGTACTTC | CASSLGQGDKNIQYF
TRBD1 | - | TRBJ1-5 | TRBV10-2 | TGCGCCAGCAGTGAATTACGGACAGGGGGCAGGAGTCAGCCCCAGCATTTT | CASSELRTGGRSQPQHF
TRBD1 | once | TRBJ2-7 | TRBV19 | TGTGCCAGTAGAGACAGGGCCGGAGAGCAGTACTTC | CASRDRAGEQYF
- | - | TRBJ1-1 | TRBV11-2 | TGTGCCAGCAGTCCCCACGACAGTGAAGCTTTCTTT | CASSPHDSEAFF
- | - | TRBJ2-5 | TRBV7-9 | TGTGCCAGCGCCGGGGACACCAAGTACCAAGAGACCCAGTACTTC | CASAGDTKYQETQYF
- | - | TRBJ2-2 | TRBV30 | TGTGCCTGGAGCGGGTTAGAGAACACCGGGGAGCTGTTTTTT | CAWSGLENTGELFF
- | - | TRBJ1-5 | TRBV5-8 | TGTGCCAGCAGCCCCAGGCGGGATAGCAATCAGCCCCAGCATTTT | CASSPRRDSNQPQHF
- | - | TRBJ2-7 | TRBV7-8 | TGTGCCAGCAGCTTATCTCTGTACGAGCAGTACTTC | CASSLSLYEQYF
TRBD2 | - | TRBJ2-1 | TRBV7-2 | TGTGCCAGCAGCTTGGGTAGCGGGGGCACCCCCAATGAGCAGTTCTTC | CASSLGSGGTPNEQFF
- | - | TRBJ1-6 | TRBV7-2 | TGTGCCAGCACCCAAGTGCGGCGGGACAATTCACCCCTCCACTTT | CASTQVRRDNSPLHF
- | - | TRBJ1-4 | TRBV4-2 | TGTGCCAGCAGCCAAGAAGAGCGGACGAATGAAAAACTGTTTTTT | CASSQEERTNEKLFF
- | - | TRBJ2-5 | TRBV7-2 | TGTGCCAGCAGCTACGTGAGCCAAGAGACCCAGTACTTC | CASSYVSQETQYF